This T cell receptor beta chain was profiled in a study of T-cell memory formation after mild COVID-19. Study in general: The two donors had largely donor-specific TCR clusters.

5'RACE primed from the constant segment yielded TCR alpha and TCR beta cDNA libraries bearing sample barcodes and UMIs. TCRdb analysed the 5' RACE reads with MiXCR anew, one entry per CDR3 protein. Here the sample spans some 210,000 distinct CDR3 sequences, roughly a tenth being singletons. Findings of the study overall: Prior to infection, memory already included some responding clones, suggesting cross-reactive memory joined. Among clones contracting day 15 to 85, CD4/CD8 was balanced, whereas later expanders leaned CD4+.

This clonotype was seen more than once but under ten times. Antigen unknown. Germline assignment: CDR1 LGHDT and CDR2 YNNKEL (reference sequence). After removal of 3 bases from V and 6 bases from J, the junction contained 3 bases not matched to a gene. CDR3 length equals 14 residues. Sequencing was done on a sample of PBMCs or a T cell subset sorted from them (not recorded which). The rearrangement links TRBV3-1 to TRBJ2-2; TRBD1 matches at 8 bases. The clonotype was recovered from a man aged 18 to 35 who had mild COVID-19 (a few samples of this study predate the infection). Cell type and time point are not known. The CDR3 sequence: CASSHYRGAGELFF. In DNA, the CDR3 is TGTGCCAGCAGCCATTACAGGGGGGCCGGGGAGCTGTTTTTT.